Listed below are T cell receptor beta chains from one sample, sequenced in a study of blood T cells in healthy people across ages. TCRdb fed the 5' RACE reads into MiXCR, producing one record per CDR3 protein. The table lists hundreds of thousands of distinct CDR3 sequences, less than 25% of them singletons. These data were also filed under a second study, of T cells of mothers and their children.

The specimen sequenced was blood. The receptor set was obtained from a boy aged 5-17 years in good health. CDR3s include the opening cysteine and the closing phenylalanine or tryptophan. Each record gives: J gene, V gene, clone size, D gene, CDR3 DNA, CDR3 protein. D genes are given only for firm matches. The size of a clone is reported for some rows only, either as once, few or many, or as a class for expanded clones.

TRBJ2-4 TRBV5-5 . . TGTGCCAGCAGCCCGTCGGGGGGCGAAAACATTCAGTACTTC CASSPSGGENIQYF
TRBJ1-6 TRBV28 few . TGTGCCAGCACCCTTAAAGGGTACCCAGATTATTCACCCCTCCACTTT CASTLKGYPDYSPLHF
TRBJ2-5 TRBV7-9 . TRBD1 TGTGCCAGCAGCGCTAGGGACAGGGACATCAGAGAGACCCAGTACTTC CASSARDRDIRETQYF
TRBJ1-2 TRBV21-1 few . TGTGCCAGCAGCAAAGACTCCCGGGACAATACTAACTATGGCTACACCTTC CASSKDSRDNTNYGYTF
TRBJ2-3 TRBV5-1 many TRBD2 TGCGCCAGCAGCTTAGGGACTAGCTCAGATACGCAGTATTTT CASSLGTSSDTQYF
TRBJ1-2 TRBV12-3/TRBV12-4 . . TGTGCCAGCATCGGGGCTGGATTAGGGGGCTACACCTTC CASIGAGLGGYTF
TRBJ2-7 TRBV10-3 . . TGTGCCATCAGTGACAGACCCTACGAGCAGTACTTC CAISDRPYEQYF
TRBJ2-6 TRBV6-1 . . TGTGCCAGCAAAGCCTTCGGGGCACAGACAGGCTCTGGGGCCAACGTCCTGACTTTC CASKAFGAQTGSGANVLTF
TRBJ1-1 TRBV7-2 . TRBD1 TGTGCCAGCAAGCCCGGACAGGGGGGGACTGAAGCTTTCTTT CASKPGQGGTEAFF
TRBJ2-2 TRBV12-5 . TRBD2 TGTGCTAGTGGTTTGGTACCGGTGGGACTAGCGATTGACACCGGGGAGCTGTTTTTT CASGLVPVGLAIDTGELFF
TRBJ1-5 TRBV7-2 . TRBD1 TGTGCCAGCAGCTTCACCGGGACAGGGGCCAATCAGCCCCAGCATTTT CASSFTGTGANQPQHF
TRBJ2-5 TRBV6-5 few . TGTGCCAGCAGTTATGGGCGGAGGCAAGAGACCCAGTACTTC CASSYGRRQETQYF
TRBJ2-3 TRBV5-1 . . TGCGCCAGCAGCTTGGTAGGCGGACCGATCACAGATACGCAGTATTTT CASSLVGGPITDTQYF
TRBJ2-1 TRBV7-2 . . TGTGCCAGCAGCTGGGGGGCCAGGCGCACGTTCTTC CASSWGARRTFF
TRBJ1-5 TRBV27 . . TGTGCCAGCAGTATCAATAGCAATCAGCCCCAGCATTTT CASSINSNQPQHF
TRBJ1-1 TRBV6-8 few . TGTGCCAGCAGTTACTGGCCAGACATCTTGGCTGAAGCTTTCTTT CASSYWPDILAEAFF
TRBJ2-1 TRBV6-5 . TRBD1 TGTGCCAGCAGTTCCCCGGGACAGGGGGACAATGAGCAGTTCTTC CASSSPGQGDNEQFF
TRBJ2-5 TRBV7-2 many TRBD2 TGTGCCAGCAGCTTTTTAGCGGGAGGGGGTGAGACCCAGTACTTC CASSFLAGGGETQYF
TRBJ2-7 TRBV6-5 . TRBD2 TGTGCCAGCAGTTACAGCGGGGGCTTTTCCTACGAGCAGTACTTC CASSYSGGFSYEQYF
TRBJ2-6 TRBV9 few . TGTGCCAGCAGCGTTGGACGGGCTGGGGCCAACGTCCTGACTTTC CASSVGRAGANVLTF
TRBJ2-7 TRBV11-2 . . TGTGCCAGCAGCTTATCGTGTTACGAGCAGTACTTC CASSLSCYEQYF
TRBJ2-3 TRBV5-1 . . TGCGCCAGCAGCTTGGCCGGGACCGAGACAGATACGCAGTATTTT CASSLAGTETDTQYF
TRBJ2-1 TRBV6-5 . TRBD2 TGTGCCAGCAGTTACTCGCCGGGAGGGGTCTATGAGCAGTTCTTC CASSYSPGGVYEQFF
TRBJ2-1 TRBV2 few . TGTGCCAGCAGGAGGGATGCGAACTACAATGAGCAGTTCTTC CASRRDANYNEQFF
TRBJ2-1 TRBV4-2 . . TGTGCCAGCAGCCAAGAGGCTCTAACCTACAATGAGCAGTTCTTC CASSQEALTYNEQFF
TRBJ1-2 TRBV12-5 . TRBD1 TGTGCTAGTGGTTCCGGGTGGACGGGACAGGCTAACTATGGCTACACCTTC CASGSGWTGQANYGYTF
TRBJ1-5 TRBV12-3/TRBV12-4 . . TGTGCCAGCAGTTTGGACGGGGGCAATCAGCCCCAGCATTTT CASSLDGGNQPQHF
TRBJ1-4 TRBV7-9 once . TGTGCCGCTGCGGGTGAAAAACTGTTTTTT CAAAGEKLFF